The 22 T cell receptor beta chains below were found in one sample sequenced in a study of Ad26.COV2.S vaccination and SARS-CoV-2 variants. The treatment denotes: around 19 received Ad26.COV2.S at low or high dose, single or two shots; 5 received placebo; per-sample allocation not given. Following the first vaccine or placebo injection, samples were taken on day 63. Clones were read by immunoSEQ multiplex PCR, and TCRdb kept only the in-frame ones, dropping some. This sample yields 400,000 to 450,000 clones, of which about nine tenths are seen a single time; 12% belongs to the top ten. Sequenced here: peripheral blood, sampled in a trial of Ad26.COV2.S vaccine versus placebo. All receptors come from a person between 18 and 60 years old who received the Ad26.COV2.S COVID-19 vaccine or a placebo.

The chain combines TRBV7-4 with TRBJ2-1, with 7 bases matching TRBD2. The V and J ends lost 4 bases and 8 bases, in that order; junction bases with no gene match: 8. The CDR3 spans 14 residues. Germline V gene sequence: CDR1 SGHVT, CDR2 SQSDAQ. CDR3 residues: CASSSRESGDEQFF. The CDR3 nucleotides read TGTGCCAGCAGCTCGCGGGAGTCTGGTGATGAGCAGTTCTTC.

As to this clone: One base away lies a much larger clone, so this may be a sequencing read error. The chain links TRBV5-4 to TRBJ1-1, with D uncertain. There are 12 residues in the CDR3. CDR1 is SGHNT, CDR2 YYREEE, per germline (reference sequence). Trimming left V 5 bases short and J 1 base short, with 6 bases between. CDR3 in DNA: TGTGCCAGCAGTACAGAGAACACTGAAGCTTTCTTT. Amino acid sequence: CASSTENTEAFF.

This clone was seen a few times. The chain joins TRBV19 to TRBJ2-7; TRBD2 agrees at 13 bases. CDR3 length: 15 amino acids. Looked up from germline, CDR1 is LNHDA and CDR2 is SQIVND (reference sequence). Germline trimming cut 5 bases from V and 4 bases from J; bases unmatched to any gene: 5. In DNA, the CDR3 is TGTGCCAGTAGTGCCCGGACTAGCGGGAGTTACGAGCAGTACTTC. Residues: CASSARTSGSYEQYF.

Note on this clone: One junction end disagrees with the germline gene, perhaps due to a read error. The rearrangement joins TRBV2 to TRBJ2-5; TRBD2 matches 7 bases. The CDR3 loop spans 18 amino acids. Germline assignment: CDR1 SNHLY and CDR2 FYNNEI. CDR3 protein: CASREVLGLGLYQETQYF. The DNA of the CDR3 is TGTGCCAGCAGGGAAGTTCTTGGACTAGGACTATACCAAGAGACCCAGTACTTC.

The rearrangement uses TRBV28 and TRBJ1-2, with D unclear. This CDR3 has 14 residues. Trimming took off 6 bases at V and 0 bases at J, with 11 bases between the two ends. From germline, CDR1 is MDHEN and CDR2 SYDVKM. The CDR3 loop is CASRKAATNYGYTF. CDR3 DNA sequence: TGTGCCAGCAGGAAGGCTGCTACTAACTATGGCTACACCTTC.

The chain uses TRBV27 and TRBJ2-1, with 13 bases fitting TRBD2. The CDR3 is made up of 17 amino acids. The germline CDR1 and CDR2 sequences are MNHEY and SMNVEV (reference sequence). The V segment lost 3 bases and the J segment 7 bases; nucleotides outside the gene matches: 9. The CDR3 DNA reads TGTGCCAGCAGTTTGCTACTAGCGGGAGGGTCGGCTAATGAGCAGTTCTTC. As protein: CASSLLLAGGSANEQFF.

The V and J genes are TRBV19 and TRBJ2-1; D remains ambiguous. Germline CDR1 LNHDA, CDR2 SQIVND (reference sequence). The length of the CDR3 is 15 residues. With 5 bases removed from V and 0 bases from J, the gap between germline ends came to 11 bases. In DNA form, the CDR3 reads TGTGCCAGTAGTTCGTGGGTCACCTCCTACAATGAGCAGTTCTTC. It codes for CASSSWVTSYNEQFF.

This chain links TRBV3-1 (or the pseudogene TRBV3-2) with TRBJ2-4; D is undetermined. Germline V gives CDR1 LGHDT, CDR2 YNNKEL (reference sequence). The CDR3 runs to 13 residues. The V and J ends lost 0 bases and 6 bases respectively, with 6 bases between them. The CDR3 region has the DNA TGTGCCAGCAGCCAAGATGGAGCAAACATTCAGTACTTC. This gives the protein CASSQDGANIQYF.

This chain uses TRBV9 with TRBJ1-1; D gene ambiguous. V was shortened by 4 bases and J by 2 bases, with 9 bases between the two germline ends. Germline V gene lookup returns CDR1 SGDLS and CDR2 YYNGEE. The CDR3 has 13 residues. CDR3 nucleotide sequence: TGTGCCAGCAGCCCACAAGGTAACACTGAAGCTTTCTTT. It is translated as CASSPQGNTEAFF.

V gene TRBV18 combines with J gene TRBJ1-1, with 7 bases fitting TRBD1. This CDR3 is built from 13 residues. The germline V gene has CDR1 KGHSH and CDR2 LQKENI. V was clipped by 6 bases and J by 5 bases; unmatched bases: 6. CDR3 coding DNA: TGTGCCAGCTCTGCTACAGGGGATACTGAAGCTTTCTTT. As protein: CASSATGDTEAFF.

This sequence joins TRBV19 and TRBJ1-5; the D gene is possibly TRBD1 (6 bases). The germline V gene has CDR1 LNHDA and CDR2 SQIVND (reference sequence). Trimming pared 7 bases from V and 4 bases from J, leaving 17 bases between. There are 15 residues in the CDR3. CDR3 loop: CASKFSGQTNQPQHF. The CDR3 DNA is TGTGCCAGTAAATTTTCGGGACAAACAAATCAGCCCCAGCATTTT.

This clone was counted only a few times. J is TRBJ2-7 and V is TRBV18, with D maybe TRBD1 (6 bases). The V and J ends lost 3 bases and 2 bases respectively, with 11 bases between them. CDR1 is KGHSH, CDR2 LQKENI, per germline. CDR3 length: 14 residues. Written as DNA, the CDR3 is TGTGCCAGCTCACCGACGGACAGCACCTACGAGCAGTACTTC. Its translation: CASSPTDSTYEQYF.

The V gene is TRBV24-1, the J gene TRBJ1-5, with a tentative D call TRBD1 (6 bases). Trimming removed 1 base at V and 0 bases at J, with 9 bases between. Germline CDR1 and CDR2: KGHDR and SFDVKD. The CDR3 sequence is 16 residues long. CDR3 nucleotides: TGTGCCACCAGTGATTTACAGGGTCATAGCAATCAGCCCCAGCATTTT. This codes for CATSDLQGHSNQPQHF.

The V and J genes are TRBV2 and TRBJ2-5; D is undetermined. The germline CDR1 and CDR2 sequences are SNHLY and FYNNEI. The CDR3 is 13 residues long. Trimming pared 6 bases from V and 2 bases from J, leaving 10 bases between. The chain's CDR3 is CASRWQAQETQYF. CDR3 in DNA: TGTGCCAGCAGGTGGCAGGCACAAGAGACCCAGTACTTC.

A single count supports this clone. V is TRBV3-1 (or the pseudogene TRBV3-2) and J is TRBJ2-1; D not resolved. This CDR3 region has 12 residues. Germline V lookup: CDR1 LGHDT, CDR2 YNNKEL (reference sequence). The germline V and J ends were trimmed by 8 bases and 4 bases, with 9 bases remaining between them. The CDR3 loop reads CASGNEYNEQFF. In nucleotides, the CDR3 is TGTGCCAGCGGGAACGAATACAATGAGCAGTTCTTC.

The chain joins TRBV28 to TRBJ1-6, with 10 nucleotides matching TRBD1. The V gene end was trimmed by 6 bases and the J gene end by 9 bases; junction bases not matched to a gene: 17. Germline V gene lookup returns CDR1 MDHEN and CDR2 SYDVKM. The CDR3 consists of 18 residues. CDR3 DNA: TGTGCCAGCAGCCCGGGACAGGGGTTCGGGGCGAATAGTTCACCCCTCCACTTT. Translation: CASSPGQGFGANSSPLHF.

The rearrangement joins TRBV3-1 (or the pseudogene TRBV3-2) to TRBJ1-6; D is unresolved. Germline values: CDR1 LGHDT, CDR2 YNNKEL (reference sequence). Trimming shortened V by 6 bases and J by 4 bases, and 10 bases separated the two germline ends. The CDR3 consists of 14 residues. CDR3 region: CASRTEGYNSPLHF. As DNA, the CDR3 is TGTGCCAGCAGGACCGAAGGGTATAATTCACCCCTCCACTTT.

J is TRBJ1-6 and V is TRBV3-1 (or the pseudogene TRBV3-2), with no clear D. CDR3 length equals 15 residues. Germline CDR1 is LGHDT and CDR2 is YNNKEL (reference sequence). The V end was cut by 1 base, the J end by 4 bases, with 8 bases between. The CDR3 here is CASSQAGVYNSPLHF. For the CDR3, the DNA is TGTGCCAGCAGCCAAGCCGGGGTATATAATTCACCCCTCCACTTT.

V is TRBV15 and J is TRBJ2-3; D is uncertain. Between the trimmed V and J ends, which lost 0 bases and 7 bases, there was a span of 8 bases. Germline assignment: CDR1 LNHNV and CDR2 YYDKDF (reference sequence). The CDR3 extends over 13 amino acids. The CDR3 reads CATSRDLANTQYF. CDR3 nucleotide sequence: TGTGCCACCAGCAGAGATCTCGCGAATACGCAGTATTTT.

This clone was observed a single time. At one of its ends the junction is not consistent with the germline gene, which may arise from a read error. The chain has TRBV7-7 and TRBJ2-1; D is undetermined. The CDR3 length is 14 residues. Germline lookup yields CDR1 SSHAT and CDR2 FNYEAQ (reference sequence). DNA for the CDR3: TGTGCTAGCAGCTTATCGCTAGTGTTCAATGAGCAGTTCTTC. This sequence encodes CASSLSLVFNEQFF.

The chain combines TRBV5-1 with TRBJ2-7; D possibly uses TRBD1 or TRBD2 (5 bases each). From germline, CDR1 is SGHRS and CDR2 YFSETQ. The CDR3 consists of 14 residues. V was clipped by 4 bases and J by 4 bases, with 15 bases between them. The CDR3 region has the DNA TGCGCCAGCAGCCCCCGGGACGGTAAATACGAGCAGTACTTC. This codes for CASSPRDGKYEQYF.

CDR3 in DNA: TGTGCCAGCAGCTTGCAGGGGCCGGGTGAGCAGTTCTTC. It yields the protein CASSLQGPGEQFF. The rearrangement links TRBV5-4 to TRBJ2-1; tentative D call: TRBD1 (6 bases). Per the germline V gene, CDR1 is SGHNT and CDR2 is YYREEE (reference sequence). Trimming shortened V by 1 base and J by 9 bases, and 11 bases separated the two germline ends. The CDR3 extends over 13 amino acids.